This is a list of T cell receptor beta chains from one sample in a study of cytomegalovirus exposure and HLA in healthy donors. This table comes from immunoSEQ multiplex PCR, and its TCRdb copy is limited to in-frame clones, with some not included. Among a few hundred thousand clones listed, about nine tenths were seen once. Sequencing used PBMCs. These receptors all come from a woman aged 18-29 years in good health and CMV-seronegative. Both conserved end residues are part of each CDR3. The D gene is left open where the match is weak. Size values are once, few and many counts, or a class for expanded clones, and some rows have none.

D gene	clone size	V gene	J gene	CDR3 protein	CDR3 DNA
-	-	TRBV19	TRBJ2-1	CASSIDRMAQFF	TGTGCCAGTAGTATAGATCGAATGGCGCAGTTCTTC
-	-	TRBV10-1	TRBJ1-2	CASIPGGDYGYTF	TGCGCCAGCATACCGGGGGGGGACTATGGCTACACCTTC
TRBD1	many	TRBV6-6	TRBJ2-5	CASSYSTGGETQYF	TGTGCCAGCAGTTACTCGACAGGGGGGGAGACCCAGTACTTC
-	-	TRBV4-1	TRBJ2-3	CASSPVVGTDTQYF	TGCGCCAGCAGCCCAGTTGTGGGCACAGATACGCAGTATTTT
TRBD2	-	TRBV29-1	TRBJ2-3	CSVDGSLAGTDTQYF	TGCAGCGTTGATGGGAGCCTAGCGGGAACAGATACGCAGTATTTT
TRBD1	-	TRBV6-1	TRBJ2-7	CASSSGTGVSYEQYF	TGTGCCAGCTCCTCTGGGACAGGGGTCAGCTACGAGCAGTACTTC
-	-	TRBV7-2	TRBJ2-2	CASSLVGGSPGELFF	TGTGCCAGCAGCCTAGTCGGGGGTTCCCCCGGGGAGCTGTTTTTT
-	few	TRBV7-9	TRBJ1-5	CASSLRGGSNQPQHF	TGTGCCAGCAGCCTCAGGGGTGGAAGCAATCAGCCCCAGCATTTT
TRBD2	once	TRBV9	TRBJ2-5	CASSASGLAGEETQYF	TGTGCCAGCAGCGCCTCGGGACTAGCGGGGGAAGAGACCCAGTACTTC
TRBD1	-	TRBV6-6	TRBJ1-4	CATDRGGKLFF	TGTGCCACTGACAGGGGCGGAAAACTGTTTTTT
-	few	TRBV28	TRBJ1-4	CASTETNEKLFF	TGTGCCAGTACAGAAACTAATGAAAAACTGTTTTTT
TRBD2	-	TRBV2	TRBJ2-1	CASREAGEGNEQFF	TGTGCCAGCAGGGAAGCGGGAGAGGGTAATGAGCAGTTCTTC
TRBD1	once	TRBV5-1	TRBJ2-7	CASSLSPGQGGYEQYF	TGCGCCAGCAGCCTCTCCCCGGGACAGGGGGGGTACGAGCAGTACTTC
TRBD1	-	TRBV2	TRBJ1-5	CASSGTGGWQPQHF	TGTGCCAGCAGTGGGACAGGGGGCTGGCAGCCCCAGCATTTT
TRBD1	once	TRBV6-5	TRBJ1-2	CASRQGQSQGYTF	TGTGCCAGCAGACAGGGACAGTCTCAGGGCTACACCTTC
TRBD1	-	TRBV7-9	TRBJ2-7	CASSLAGQGYEQYF	TGTGCCAGCAGCTTAGCGGGACAGGGGTACGAGCAGTACTTC
TRBD2	-	TRBV7-2	TRBJ2-7	CASSLVVAGPYEQYF	TGTGCCAGCAGCTTAGTGGTAGCGGGCCCATACGAGCAGTACTTC
TRBD1	-	TRBV18	TRBJ1-1	CASSPPSQGRNTEAFF	TGTGCCAGCTCACCACCGTCACAGGGGCGGAACACTGAAGCTTTCTTT
-	once	TRBV5-6	TRBJ1-4	CASSLVQGSGEKLFF	TGTGCCAGCAGCTTGGTTCAGGGGTCGGGTGAAAAACTGTTTTTT
-	-	TRBV6-1	TRBJ2-7	CASRAWAFEQYF	TGTGCCAGCAGGGCCTGGGCGTTTGAGCAGTACTTC
TRBD1	-	TRBV18	TRBJ1-1	CASSPDRGTEAFF	TGTGCCAGCTCACCGGACAGGGGCACTGAAGCTTTCTTT
TRBD2	-	TRBV18	TRBJ2-1	CASSPPLAWLAGEDEQFF	TGTGCCAGCTCACCGCCCCTCGCCTGGCTAGCGGGAGAGGATGAGCAGTTCTTC
-	-	TRBV7-2	TRBJ2-7	CASSREASAYEQYF	TGTGCCAGCAGCCGTGAGGCTAGCGCCTACGAGCAGTACTTC
TRBD2	-	TRBV4-2	TRBJ2-7	CASSQDLTSGYEQYF	TGTGCCAGCAGCCAAGATTTAACTAGCGGCTACGAGCAGTACTTC
TRBD1	once	TRBV4-1	TRBJ1-3	CASSQDLGRGLGNTIYF	TGCGCCAGCAGCCAAGATTTGGGCAGGGGGCTGGGAAACACCATATATTTT
TRBD2	once	TRBV19	TRBJ2-7	CASSILFRTSGSIYEQYF	TGTGCCAGTAGTATTCTTTTCCGGACTAGCGGGAGTATCTACGAGCAGTACTTC
TRBD2	once	TRBV4-3	TRBJ2-1	CASSQGIAGGHEQFF	TGCGCCAGCAGCCAAGGGATAGCGGGAGGACATGAGCAGTTCTTC
TRBD1	-	TRBV9	TRBJ2-7	CASSRSDRMSDEQYF	TGTGCCAGCTCTAGGTCGGACAGGATGTCGGACGAGCAGTACTTC
TRBD2	-	TRBV5-1	TRBJ2-1	CASSPGLAVNNEQFF	TGCGCCAGCAGCCCGGGACTAGCGGTCAACAATGAGCAGTTCTTC
TRBD2	-	TRBV9	TRBJ2-5	CASSDSGRASHYTGETQYF	TGTGCCAGCAGCGATAGCGGGAGGGCCTCTCACTACACTGGGGAGACCCAGTACTTC
-	-	TRBV4-1	TRBJ1-3	CASSQREWGRSGNTIYF	TGCGCCAGCAGCCAACGGGAATGGGGTAGGTCTGGAAACACCATATATTTT
TRBD1	-	TRBV19	TRBJ2-7	CASTVGQGVGYEQYF	TGTGCCAGTACCGTGGGACAGGGAGTTGGCTACGAGCAGTACTTC
-	-	TRBV7-9	TRBJ2-7	CASSLGVGGYEQYF	TGTGCCAGCAGCTTAGGCGTCGGGGGCTACGAGCAGTACTTC
-	-	TRBV5-1	TRBJ1-2	CASSLDRDGYTF	TGCGCCAGCAGCTTGGATCGGGATGGCTACACCTTC
-	-	TRBV7-2	TRBJ2-2	CASSSSRELFF	TGTGCCAGCAGCTCCTCCCGGGAGCTGTTTTTT
-	-	TRBV5-4	TRBJ2-7	CASSLASEQYF	TGTGCCAGCAGCTTGGCGTCCGAGCAGTACTTC
TRBD1	-	TRBV27	TRBJ2-5	CASRSRWTGPQETQYF	TGTGCCAGCAGATCACGTTGGACAGGGCCTCAAGAGACCCAGTACTTC
TRBD2	-	TRBV4-1	TRBJ2-1	CASSQVLLLAVYNEQFF	TGCGCCAGCAGCCAAGTTCTGCTCCTAGCGGTTTACAATGAGCAGTTCTTC
-	-	TRBV7-2	TRBJ2-3	CASSLAGTPMDTQYF	TGTGCCAGCAGCTTAGCCGGGACACCCATGGATACGCAGTATTTT
-	-	TRBV15	TRBJ1-2	CATSRDYPQQESYGYTF	TGTGCCACCAGCAGAGATTATCCCCAACAGGAAAGCTATGGCTACACCTTC
-	once	TRBV6-5	TRBJ1-1	CASSQPGPAAEAFF	TGTGCCAGCAGCCAGCCAGGTCCGGCAGCTGAAGCTTTCTTT
-	once	TRBV5-1	TRBJ2-1	CASTVLGLQFF	TGCGCCAGCACCGTGCTGGGCCTACAGTTCTTC
TRBD1	-	TRBV19	TRBJ1-2	CASSQQGAYGYTF	TGTGCCAGTAGTCAACAGGGGGCCTATGGCTACACCTTC
TRBD1	-	TRBV15	TRBJ2-7	CATSRGAGSWTGMDEQYF	TGTGCCACCAGCAGAGGGGCGGGAAGTTGGACAGGGATGGACGAGCAGTACTTC
TRBD1	-	TRBV30	TRBJ1-3	CAWSPKGQPIGNTIYF	TGTGCCTGGAGTCCAAAGGGACAGCCGATAGGAAACACCATATATTTT
-	-	TRBV5-1	TRBJ2-2	CASTHTANTGELFF	TGCGCCAGCACCCACACCGCTAACACCGGGGAGCTGTTTTTT